This record concerns one T cell receptor beta chain sequence. Its target is unknown. Trimming removed 3 bases from V and 3 bases from J; junction bases left unmatched: 4. Per the germline V gene, CDR1 is SGHAT and CDR2 is FQNNGV. The CDR3 runs 14 residues. The sample is drawn from a study of cytomegalovirus exposure and HLA in healthy donors. Across the study: Early released data had around 89 million unique TCRs, all coming from HLA-typed donors.

It was healthy bone marrow donors who served as donors. PCR employed 60 Vbeta and 13 Jbeta primers. Produced via immunoSEQ multiplex PCR; TCRdb's table is partial and in-frame only. The sample shows more than 200,000 clones, roughly 82% of them seen only once. Whole-study findings and limits: An assumption of roughly uniform sequencing depth across donors underlay the presence/absence analyses. Overall, 164 TCR beta chains were annotated as cytomegalovirus-associated.

The specimen sequenced was PBMCs. This chain links TRBV11-2 with TRBJ2-7, with 8 bases fitting TRBD2. This sequence was found in a man aged 35 to 55 in good health and CMV-seropositive. Here the CDR3 DNA reads TGTGCCAGCAGCTTGGCGGGAGGAGACTACGAGCAGTACTTC. This encodes CASSLAGGDYEQYF.